These T cell receptor beta chains were read from a single sample in a study of PD-L1 blockade in urothelial cancer. The table came from immunoSEQ multiplex PCR; TCRdb's copy has only in-frame clones and leaves some out. The sample has roughly 54,000 clones; 70% to 90% are singletons. Here the sequenced sample was PBMCs, taken around atezolizumab (anti-PD-L1) treatment. These receptors all stem from an older woman with urothelial cancer. Both conserved end residues are part of each CDR3. D genes are given only for firm matches. Size is omitted from some rows. Given values are once, few, many or a class for expanded clones.

D	length	V	size	J	DNA	CDR3
TRBD2	15	TRBV6-6	NA	TRBJ2-7	TGTGCCAGCAGTTACTCTCTAGCGGGAACCTACGAGCAGTACTTC	CASSYSLAGTYEQYF
TRBD1	14	TRBV19	NA	TRBJ2-4	TGTGCCAGTAGTTTGGACAGGGTGCAAAACATTCAGTACTTC	CASSLDRVQNIQYF
NA	16	TRBV10-3	NA	TRBJ1-3	TGTGCCATCAGTTCTGATAGGGGGATCTCTGGAAACACCATATATTTT	CAISSDRGISGNTIYF
NA	14	TRBV7-2	NA	TRBJ2-7	TGTGCCAGCAGGACTACAGTTAATTCCTACGAGCAGTACTTC	CASRTTVNSYEQYF
TRBD2	16	TRBV29-1	NA	TRBJ2-1	TGCAGCGTTGGGGGTGGGACTAGCGGGTTTTACAATGAGCAGTTCTTC	CSVGGGTSGFYNEQFF
NA	12	TRBV6-5	NA	TRBJ1-2	TGTGCCAGCAGTTACTCTTCGGGTGGCTACACCTTC	CASSYSSGGYTF
NA	15	TRBV7-9	NA	TRBJ2-5	TGTGCCAGCAGCTTATCTCGGGGTGCGGTAGAGACCCAGTACTTC	CASSLSRGAVETQYF
NA	14	TRBV5-6	NA	TRBJ2-7	TGTGCCAGCAGCTTCGACACAGTTTCCTACGAGCAGTACTTC	CASSFDTVSYEQYF
TRBD2	15	TRBV28	NA	TRBJ2-7	TGTGCCAGCAGAAAGGGACTAGCGGGTACCTCCGAGCAGTACTTC	CASRKGLAGTSEQYF
TRBD1	16	TRBV4-2	NA	TRBJ1-1	TGTGCCAGCAGCCAAGACCCCGGACAGGGGAACACTGAAGCTTTCTTT	CASSQDPGQGNTEAFF
TRBD1	16	TRBV19	NA	TRBJ1-1	TGTGCCAGTACCCTAAAAACAGGGGAGTCGAACACTGAAGCTTTCTTT	CASTLKTGESNTEAFF
TRBD1	15	TRBV10-3	NA	TRBJ2-7	TGTGCCATCAGTGGTACGACAGGGAGCTCCTACGAGCAGTACTTC	CAISGTTGSSYEQYF
NA	14	TRBV11-2	once	TRBJ1-2	TGTGCCAGCAGCTTAAATGCAGGGCCACAACGCTACACCTTC	CASSLNAGPQRYTF
NA	15	TRBV5-6	NA	TRBJ2-1	TGTGCCAGCAGCTGGGAGAGCGTCTCCTACAATGAGCAGTTCTTC	CASSWESVSYNEQFF
NA	17	TRBV5-1	once	TRBJ2-5	TGCGCCAGCAGCTTGGGACAGGGAGGAATAAACCAAGAGACCCAGTACTTC	CASSLGQGGINQETQYF
NA	14	TRBV14	NA	TRBJ1-5	TGTGCCAGCAGCCAACAGGGGTTAGGGCAGCCCCAGCATTTT	CASSQQGLGQPQHF
TRBD2	15	TRBV4-1	NA	TRBJ2-3	TGCGCCAGCAGCCAGACTAGCGGGGCGTTAGATACGCAGTATTTT	CASSQTSGALDTQYF
TRBD1	14	TRBV5-4	NA	TRBJ2-1	TGTGCCAGCAGCCCGGGACAGGAGTTTTGGATGCAGTTCTTC	CASSPGQEFWMQFF
NA	14	TRBV15	NA	TRBJ2-2	TGTGCCACCAGCCAGGGTTCGGACACCGGGGAGCTGTTTTTT	CATSQGSDTGELFF
TRBD1	16	TRBV25-1	NA	TRBJ2-1	TGTGCCAGCACCGGACGGACAGGAAGCTCCTACAATGAGCAGTTCTTC	CASTGRTGSSYNEQFF
NA	14	TRBV5-4	NA	TRBJ2-7	TGTGCCAGCAGCTTGACAGGCCTCCGGGACGAGCAGTACTTC	CASSLTGLRDEQYF
TRBD1	14	TRBV7-9	NA	TRBJ2-3	TGTGCCAGCAGCGAGGGGGCCCCCTCCTATACGCAGTATTTT	CASSEGAPSYTQYF
NA	15	TRBV2	NA	TRBJ2-7	TGTGCCAGCAGTGATATTGGACAGAGCTCCTACGAGCAGTACTTC	CASSDIGQSSYEQYF
NA	17	TRBV4-2	NA	TRBJ1-6	TGTGCCAGCAGCCAAGGGTGGGGCGGATCCGGTAGTTCACCCCTCCACTTT	CASSQGWGGSGSSPLHF
TRBD1	13	TRBV25-1	once	TRBJ1-2	TGTGCCAGCAGTGACAGGGGGCGTTACGGCTACACCTTC	CASSDRGRYGYTF
TRBD2	21	TRBV6-8	once	TRBJ2-1	TGTGCCAGCAGTTACTTAACTGGGGGACTAGCGGGGGGGCGTTCCTACAATGAGCAGTTCTTC	CASSYLTGGLAGGRSYNEQFF
TRBD1	14	TRBV7-2	NA	TRBJ1-4	TGTGCCAGCAGCTCCCCGGACAGGAATGAAAAACTGTTTTTT	CASSSPDRNEKLFF
TRBD2	17	TRBV28	NA	TRBJ2-2	TGTGCCAGCAGGCTCAAGAGACTAGCGGGCAACACCGGGGAGCTGTTTTTT	CASRLKRLAGNTGELFF
NA	13	TRBV7-2	NA	TRBJ2-1	TGTGCCAGCAGCCGCGACAGGTACAATGAGCAGTTCTTC	CASSRDRYNEQFF
NA	16	TRBV28	few	TRBJ1-1	TGTGCCAGCAGTCTCGGGACATCGAGGGGGAACACTGAAGCTTTCTTT	CASSLGTSRGNTEAFF
TRBD2	16	TRBV29-1	NA	TRBJ2-3	TGCAGCGTTGTTTTGGCGGGAGGGCCTGGGGGAGATACGCAGTATTTT	CSVVLAGGPGGDTQYF
NA	15	TRBV11-2	once	TRBJ2-7	TGTGCCAGCAGCTTAGAACAGGTGGGAAACTACGAGCAGTACTTC	CASSLEQVGNYEQYF
NA	14	TRBV11-3	NA	TRBJ1-1	TGTGCCAGCAGCTCCAGGTCCGGCGGGACTGAAGCTTTCTTT	CASSSRSGGTEAFF
TRBD2	15	TRBV11-2	NA	TRBJ2-5	TGTGCCAGCAGCCCAGGACTAGCGGGACAAGAGACCCAGTACTTC	CASSPGLAGQETQYF
TRBD1	12	TRBV6-6	NA	TRBJ1-1	TGTGCCAGCAGTCAGGGGGAACAGGAAGCTTTCTTT	CASSQGEQEAFF
NA	15	TRBV10-1	NA	TRBJ2-1	TGCGCCAGCAGTGAGTCGGTTAGCGCCTACAATGAGCAGTTCTTC	CASSESVSAYNEQFF
TRBD1	15	TRBV19	once	TRBJ2-5	TGTGCCAGTAGTACCCCAACAGGGGGGCAAGAGACCCAGTACTTC	CASSTPTGGQETQYF
TRBD2	14	TRBV6-6	NA	TRBJ2-3	TGTGCCAGCAGAAACCGAGCGGGGGGCCTCACGCAGTATTTT	CASRNRAGGLTQYF
TRBD1	16	TRBV4-1	NA	TRBJ2-2	TGCGCCAGCAGCCCGGCGGACAGGGGGAACACCGGGGAGCTGTTTTTT	CASSPADRGNTGELFF
TRBD1	13	TRBV19	NA	TRBJ1-2	TGTGCCAGTACCCGGGACAGAATCTATGGCTACACCTTC	CASTRDRIYGYTF
TRBD2	17	TRBV5-1	once	TRBJ2-7	TGCGCCAGCAGCTTGGTTCTAGCGGGAGACTTAGGGAACGAGCAGTACTTC	CASSLVLAGDLGNEQYF
NA	16	TRBV4-1	NA	TRBJ1-1	TGCGCCAGCAGCGGATCACCGACAGCCCCGCGAACTGAAGCTTTCTTT	CASSGSPTAPRTEAFF